This entry describes one T cell receptor (beta chain). Its antigen is undetermined. Losses at the gene ends were 2 bases for V and 8 bases for J; bases not matched to a gene: 7. CDR1 is GTSNPN, CDR2 SVGIG, per germline (reference sequence). This CDR3 is 13 amino acids long. In the PCR, 60 Vbeta and 13 Jbeta primers were used. Only in-frame clones appear in the TCRdb table, and some are missing; sequencing was by immunoSEQ multiplex PCR. This repertoire includes over 200,000 clones. The sample is drawn from a study of cytomegalovirus exposure and HLA in healthy donors. The study's findings and limits: Sequencing had likely introduced a cluster of highly shared sequence variants as an artifact. The productive fraction for most TCR beta V segments was about 87% or about 30% in an earlier analysis. TCR beta V- and J-gene trimming was later associated with a missense DCLRE1C variant.

This TCR was sampled from a woman in her 30s in good health and CMV-seropositive. Sequenced material: PBMCs. This chain uses TRBV30 with TRBJ1-2; 8 bases fit TRBD1. CDR3 residues: CAWSLGTGRGYTF. CDR3 bases: TGTGCCTGGAGTCTGGGGACAGGAAGAGGCTACACCTTC.